Each of the 8 T cell receptor beta chains below was sequenced from the same sample in a study of neurological immune-mediated disorders. TCRdb used MiXCR to reprocess the 5' RACE reads, holding one entry per CDR3 protein. The sample holds 85,000 to 100,000 distinct CDR3 sequences, roughly 4% seen once. Source material: PBMCs. These receptors all stem from a woman between 18 and 29 years old with multiple sclerosis.

Ten or more counts support this clonotype. This rearrangement joins TRBV28 to TRBJ1-3, with unresolved D. The germline CDR1 and CDR2 sequences are MDHEN and SYDVKM. The CDR3 length is 14 residues. V was clipped by 5 bases and J by 2 bases, with 10 bases between them. The CDR3 DNA follows: TGTGCCAGCAGTCCCCTAAGTACTGGAAACACCATATATTTT. Amino acid sequence: CASSPLSTGNTIYF. Together with reference TRBV28 and TRBJ1-3, the CDR3 gives the full variable domain: DVKVTQSSRYLVKRTGEKVFLECVQDMDHENMFWYRQDPGLGLRLIYFSYDVKMKEKGDIPEGYSVSREKKERFSLILESASTNQTSMYLCASSPLSTGNTIYFGEGSWLTVV.

This clonotype showed up many times. The CDR3 region is CASSLVASGGSNEQFF. CDR3 nucleotide sequence: TGCGCCAGCAGCTTGGTAGCTAGCGGGGGTTCTAATGAGCAGTTCTTC. The chain couples TRBV5-1 to TRBJ2-1; 10 bases align to TRBD2. The CDR3 has 16 residues. V was clipped by 0 bases and J by 7 bases; unmatched bases: 7. CDR1 and CDR2 (germline): SGHRS, YFSETQ.

V and J are TRBV15 and TRBJ2-3; tentatively, D is TRBD2 (6 bases). CDR1 LNHNV and CDR2 YYDKDF come from the germline V gene (reference sequence). Trimming removed 1 base from V and 1 base from J, with 9 bases in between. The CDR3 runs 15 residues. The CDR3 here is CATSRGTGGTDTQYF. CDR3 sequence (DNA): TGTGCCACCAGCAGAGGGACGGGGGGCACAGATACGCAGTATTTT.

This clonotype was counted ten times or more. V usage is TRBV9 and J usage is TRBJ2-1; the match to TRBD2 covers 10 bases. V shed 0 bases and J 8 bases; nucleotides not matched to a gene: 11. This CDR3 is 17 amino acids long. CDR1 SGDLS and CDR2 YYNGEE come from the germline V gene. The CDR3 region is CASSVEASGGNWDEQFF. The CDR3 DNA sequence: TGTGCCAGCAGCGTAGAGGCTAGCGGGGGTAACTGGGATGAGCAGTTCTTC.

This clonotype was recorded at least ten times. The V call is TRBV20-1, the J call TRBJ1-5; weak D call: TRBD1 (5 bases). This CDR3 contains 15 residues. The germline CDR1 and CDR2 sequences are DFQATT and SNEGSKA (reference sequence). V was clipped by 0 bases and J by 3 bases, with 12 bases between them. CDR3 DNA sequence: TGCAGTGCTAGAGATTTCTCGGGGGACAATCAGCCCCAGCATTTT. Its translation is CSARDFSGDNQPQHF.

This clonotype was seen ten or more times. The J gene is TRBJ1-2, the V gene TRBV6-5, with TRBD1 identical over 8 bases. From germline, CDR1 is MNHEY and CDR2 SVGAGI. The CDR3 is 14 residues long. The V and J ends lost 5 bases and 8 bases, in that order; junction bases with no gene match: 10. The CDR3 reads CASSLQGDLWGYTF. The CDR3, as DNA: TGTGCCAGCAGTCTACAGGGGGACCTCTGGGGCTACACCTTC.

This clonotype has ten or more counts. The chain employs TRBV15 and TRBJ2-4; D gene ambiguous. Germline CDR1 reads LNHNV; CDR2 reads YYDKDF (reference sequence). V was shortened by 0 bases and J by 0 bases, with 12 bases between the two germline ends. The CDR3 extends over 17 amino acids. CDR3 sequence (DNA): TGTGCCACCAGCAGAGAGAGTTCTCCGGGAGCCAAAAACATTCAGTACTTC. This translates into CATSRESSPGAKNIQYF.

The table lists this clonotype with a few counts. Being one base from a much bigger clone, this may be a read error. This chain joins TRBV7-9 and TRBJ1-6; TRBD1 aligns across 7 bases. The CDR3 length is 15 residues. Germline V gene data show CDR1 as SEHNR and CDR2 as FQNEAQ (reference sequence). The CDR3 here is CASSLQQGDNSPLNF. The DNA of the CDR3 is TGTGCCAGCAGCTTACAGCAGGGGGATAATTCACCCCTCAACTTT.